The 8 T cell receptor beta chains in this list originate from one sample, sequenced in a study of T cells in Graves' hyperthyroidism and ophthalmopathy. Amplified TCR beta CDR3 regions derived from RNA transcripts. HTBI primers were used for first-round RT-PCR of the TCR CDR3. TCRdb re-called the multiplex PCR reads with MiXCR, one entry per CDR3 protein. This table holds hundreds of thousands of distinct CDR3 sequences, approximately 14% found once. The sequenced sample was blood. The receptors shown here come from a woman aged 18-29 years with Graves' hyperthyroidism.

The chain combines TRBV19 with TRBJ2-7; a weak D match, TRBD1 (6 bases). The V end lost 6 bases, the J end lost 0 bases, and 15 bases lay between the germline ends. The CDR3 is 15 amino acids. The germline V gene has CDR1 LNHDA and CDR2 SQIVND (reference sequence). CDR3: CASSPMDSLSYEQYF. CDR3 nucleotide sequence: TGTGCCAGTAGCCCCATGGACAGTCTCTCCTACGAGCAGTACTTC.

In this sample, this clonotype turned up a few times. This chain uses TRBV6-2 or TRBV6-3 with TRBJ2-1, with TRBD2 matching over 7 bases. The trim removed 7 bases at V and 0 bases at J, leaving 3 bases unmatched. The CDR3 runs 14 residues. Germline CDR1 reads MNHEY; CDR2 reads SVGEGT. This chain's CDR3 is CASKGGSSYNEQFF. CDR3 nucleotides: TGTGCCAGCAAGGGCGGGAGCTCCTACAATGAGCAGTTCTTC.

This clonotype has at least ten counts. The J gene is TRBJ1-1, the V gene TRBV6-2 or TRBV6-3; D not resolved. The V end lost 5 bases, the J end lost 5 bases, and 12 bases lay between the germline ends. Germline V gene sequence: CDR1 MNHEY, CDR2 SVGEGT. This CDR3 has 13 residues. The CDR3 spells CASSPFRGTEAFF. For the CDR3, the DNA is TGTGCCAGCAGTCCGTTTCGAGGGACTGAAGCTTTCTTT.

This clonotype came up a few times. J is TRBJ2-2 and V is TRBV6-1; no clear D. CDR1 and CDR2 (germline): MNHNS, SASEGT. V lost 4 bases, J lost 1 base, and 7 bases lay in between. CDR3 length: 14 residues. The CDR3 nucleotides read TGTGCCAGCAGTGGACAACAGAACACCGGGGAGCTGTTTTTT. Its translation is CASSGQQNTGELFF.

This clonotype has just a few counts. The chain is built from TRBV19 and TRBJ1-1; D is unresolved. Trimming removed 9 bases at V and 9 bases at J, with 20 bases between. Germline-derived CDR1 and CDR2 are LNHDA and SQIVND (reference sequence). The CDR3 is 13 residues long. The CDR3 DNA follows: TGTGCCAGCTCCGAGGTGGCCCGGCCGAAAGCTTTCTTT. It codes for CASSEVARPKAFF. The full variable domain, completed using reference TRBV19 and TRBJ1-1, is DGGITQSPKYLFRKEGQNVTLSCEQNLNHDAMYWYRQDPGQGLRLIYYSQIVNDFQKGDIAEGYSVSREKKESFPLTVTSAQKNPTAFYLCASSEVARPKAFFGQGTRLTVV.

This clonotype came up a few times. The J gene is TRBJ1-5, the V gene TRBV6-6, with D perhaps TRBD1 (6 bases). Germline CDR1 reads MNHNY; CDR2 reads SVGAGI (reference sequence). Trimming shortened V by 0 bases and J by 2 bases, and 11 bases separated the two germline ends. This CDR3 region has 16 residues. CDR3 sequence reads: CASSYSGAGGNQPQHF. DNA for the CDR3: TGTGCCAGCAGTTACTCGGGGGCAGGTGGCAATCAGCCCCAGCATTTT.

In this sample, this clonotype turned up many times. The chain combines TRBV20-1 with TRBJ2-1, with D perhaps assigned TRBD1 or TRBD2 (5 bases each). Germline values: CDR1 DFQATT, CDR2 SNEGSKA (reference sequence). V dropped 5 bases and J dropped 6 bases, with 23 bases sitting between them. There are 16 residues in the CDR3. The CDR3 here is CSAARDLRRLRNEQFF. In nucleotides, the CDR3 is TGCAGTGCTGCCAGGGACCTTCGGAGGCTACGCAATGAGCAGTTCTTC.

On this clonotype itself: This could be a read error, since a much larger clone is one nucleotide away. The gene calls are TRBV10-2 and TRBJ2-2; D is ambiguous. The CDR3 spans 13 residues. Trimming took off 6 bases at V and 2 bases at J, with 7 bases between the two ends. Germline V lookup: CDR1 WSHSY, CDR2 SAAADI. The CDR3 is CASREENTGELFF. The CDR3 DNA is TGCGCCAGCAGGGAAGAAAACACCGGGGAGCTGTTTTTT.